The 13 T cell receptor beta chains in this list originate from one sample, sequenced in a study of shared clonotypes between healthy human individuals. The naive CD8 population came from CD45RO-negative cells selected for CCR7, without terminally differentiated effector memory CD45RA+ cells. Data came from immunoSEQ multiplex PCR; TCRdb stores just in-frame clones and leaves some out. Of about 700,000 clones listed, just over 90% are singletons. Sample: naive CD8+ T cells sorted from blood. All receptors derive from a young man in good health.

V usage is TRBV11-2 and J usage is TRBJ2-5; D is possibly TRBD2 (5 bases). The germline V and J ends were trimmed by 0 bases and 3 bases, with 20 bases remaining between them. The CDR3 totals 18 residues. Germline V CDR1 and CDR2: SGHAT, FQNNGV. CDR3 in amino acids: CASSLDLTPTISEETQYF. In nucleotides, the CDR3 is TGTGCCAGCAGCTTAGATCTAACCCCGACTATAAGCGAAGAGACCCAGTACTTC.

V is TRBV7-9 and J is TRBJ2-7; D is unresolved. The CDR3 extends over 14 amino acids. V shed 1 base and J shed 2 bases, with 9 bases lying between them. CDR1 and CDR2 (germline): SEHNR, FQNEAQ (reference sequence). The CDR3 sequence: CASSLGGPPYEQYF. CDR3 DNA sequence: TGTGCCAGCAGCTTAGGCGGCCCCCCCTACGAGCAGTACTTC.

CDR3 in amino acids: CASTSYYEQYF. The CDR3 DNA follows: TGTGCCAGCACCTCATACTACGAGCAGTACTTC. The rearrangement joins TRBV5-5 to TRBJ2-7; D is uncertain. Germline-derived CDR1 and CDR2 are SGHKS and YYEKEE (reference sequence). CDR3 size: 11 residues. Trimming removed 6 bases at V and 3 bases at J, with 7 bases between.

The chain recombines TRBV4-1 with TRBJ2-3, with a weak D call TRBD2 (5 bases). This CDR3 is 16 amino acids long. V lost 0 bases to trimming and J lost 2 bases, with 12 bases between them. CDR1 is MGHRA and CDR2 is YSYEKL in the germline V gene. The CDR3 bases are TGCGCCAGCAGCCAAGAACCGGGGTTTTTCACAGATACGCAGTATTTT. This gives the protein CASSQEPGFFTDTQYF.

The chain is built from TRBV12-5 and TRBJ2-1, with D perhaps matching TRBD1 (5 bases). V was trimmed by 1 base and J by 5 bases, leaving 12 bases between them. Looked up from germline, CDR1 is LGHNT and CDR2 is FRNRAP. The CDR3 loop spans 15 amino acids. CDR3 sequence (DNA): TGTGCTAGTGGTTTGGAGGGGCCCCCACACAATGAGCAGTTCTTC. Translation gives CASGLEGPPHNEQFF.

The chain uses TRBV27 and TRBJ1-1; D is uncertain. The CDR3 is made up of 14 amino acids. Germline V CDR1 and CDR2: MNHEY, SMNVEV (reference sequence). V was shortened by 9 bases and J by 1 base, with 15 bases between the two germline ends. The CDR3 loop reads CASARATKNTEAFF. DNA for the CDR3: TGTGCCAGTGCCCGGGCAACTAAGAACACTGAAGCTTTCTTT.

The V gene is TRBV27, the J gene TRBJ2-3; D unresolved. There are 14 residues in the CDR3. Germline V gene sequence: CDR1 MNHEY, CDR2 SMNVEV (reference sequence). Trimming removed 4 bases at V and 2 bases at J, with 10 bases between. This chain's CDR3 is CASSSGGYTDTQYF. For the CDR3, the DNA is TGTGCCAGCAGTTCGGGTGGGTACACAGATACGCAGTATTTT.

The chain is built from TRBV29-1 and TRBJ2-1, with TRBD1 identical over 8 bases. CDR1 and CDR2 (germline): SQVTM, ANQGSEA. CDR3 size: 14 residues. V dropped 3 bases and J dropped 9; count of bases not matched to a gene: 10. The CDR3 sequence: CSVDGQGLGVEQFF. The CDR3 nucleotides are TGCAGCGTTGACGGACAGGGATTGGGGGTTGAGCAGTTCTTC.

The chain couples TRBV23-1 to TRBJ2-1; 7 bases agree with TRBD2. TRBV23-1 is an ORF, with its function uncertain. The ends lost 4 bases at V and 1 base at J; junction bases unmatched: 16. CDR3 size: 19 residues. CDR3 sequence reads: CASSRYSTSFYYSYNEQFF. CDR3 bases: TGCGCCAGCAGTCGTTACTCGACTAGCTTCTATTATTCCTACAATGAGCAGTTCTTC.

The chain links TRBV20-1 to TRBJ2-1; D possibly corresponds to TRBD2 (5 bases). The germline CDR1 and CDR2 sequences are DFQATT and SNEGSKA (reference sequence). This CDR3 has 11 amino acids. V lost 4 bases and J 9 bases, leaving 10 bases between the germline ends. Here the CDR3 reads CSAIRSGEQFF. The CDR3, as DNA: TGCAGTGCTATAAGAAGCGGTGAGCAGTTCTTC.

The chain is built from TRBV27 and TRBJ2-2; 11 bases map to TRBD2. The germline gives CDR1 MNHEY, CDR2 SMNVEV (reference sequence). This CDR3 has 17 residues. J lost 5 bases, V lost 4 bases, and 9 bases had no gene match. The CDR3 DNA reads as TGTGCCAGCAGTTCCCAAAGACTAGCGGGAAGGACCGGGGAGCTGTTTTTT. This sequence encodes CASSSQRLAGRTGELFF.

V gene TRBV4-1 combines with J gene TRBJ1-1, with D possibly matching TRBD1 (5 bases). The germline V and J ends were trimmed by 6 bases and 0 bases, with 8 bases remaining between them. The length of the CDR3 is 13 residues. CDR1 MGHRA and CDR2 YSYEKL come from the germline V gene. The CDR3 sequence: CASRPTVNTEAFF. The CDR3 coding sequence is TGCGCCAGCAGACCGACAGTGAACACTGAAGCTTTCTTT.

The chain carries TRBV27 and TRBJ1-5; D is ambiguous. Trimming stripped 1 base from V and 3 bases from J, with 4 bases between. CDR1 MNHEY and CDR2 SMNVEV come from the germline V gene (reference sequence). The CDR3 covers 13 residues. DNA for the CDR3: TGTGCCAGCAGTTTATGGACCAATCAGCCCCAGCATTTT. Translation: CASSLWTNQPQHF.